This T cell receptor (beta chain) was sequenced in a study of identical twins. Notes on the study in general: The study reached conclusions through statistical analysis that was cross-sectional, not following the same donors.

A universal primer site arose from template switching, and cDNA bore unique molecular identifiers. TCRdb reprocessed the 5' RACE reads via MiXCR and lists one record per CDR3 protein. This sample has about 100,000 distinct CDR3 sequences; 5.9% occur once, and the top ten carry 12%. This clonotype was counted at least ten times. Its specificity is not known. Healthy Caucasians supplied all donations. The sequencing input was memory T cells sorted from blood. The source is a woman between 45 and 65 years old in good health.

CDR3 bases: TGTGCCAGCAGCTCTACTCCTCCGAGGGGAGGGGCGGGCTACACCTTC. This sequence encodes CASSSTPPRGGAGYTF. The chain has TRBV6-5 and TRBJ1-2; D may be TRBD1 (5 bases). Trimming cost V 6 bases and J 8 bases, with 25 bases left between them. The CDR3 spans 16 residues. Germline CDR1 MNHEY, CDR2 SVGAGI.